The 20 T cell receptor beta chains given below trace back to one sample, sequenced in a study of Graves' ophthalmopathy and Graves' hyperthyroidism. RNA transcripts provided the template for amplifying TCR beta CDR3 regions. First-round RT-PCR with HTBI primers preceded a second-round multiplex PCR. TCRdb re-called the multiplex PCR reads through MiXCR, storing one row per CDR3 protein. The sample yields fewer than 600,000 distinct CDR3 sequences, under 15% seen once. The sequenced sample was blood. The receptors were sampled from a woman aged 25-40 years with Graves' ophthalmopathy.

This clonotype showed up many times. The rearrangement links TRBV7-9 to TRBJ2-7; D is ambiguous. The CDR3 has 13 amino acids. Trimming stripped 5 bases from V and 3 bases from J, with 11 bases between. Germline CDR1 reads SEHNR; CDR2 reads FQNEAQ (reference sequence). The CDR3 bases are TGTGCCAGCAGCCTTACTACAAACTACGAGCAGTACTTC. Translating gives CASSLTTNYEQYF.

This clonotype has a count of ten or more. V is TRBV11-2 and J is TRBJ1-2; no reliable D call. Germline V CDR1 and CDR2: SGHAT, FQNNGV. The CDR3 extends over 13 amino acids. Trimming removed 0 bases from V and 7 bases from J, with 9 bases in between. The CDR3 region is CASSLEPGSGYTF. For the CDR3, the DNA is TGTGCCAGCAGCTTAGAACCGGGCAGTGGCTACACCTTC.

The chain has TRBV6-1 and TRBJ1-2; 10 nucleotides agree with TRBD1. The CDR3 loop spans 14 amino acids. Germline assignment: CDR1 MNHNS and CDR2 SASEGT. The trim removed 5 bases at V and 8 bases at J, leaving 8 bases unmatched. CDR3 sequence: CASSRRDRGSGYTF. CDR3 bases: TGTGCCAGCAGTCGCCGGGACAGGGGAAGCGGCTACACCTTC.

Regarding this clonotype: A read error is possible here, since a much larger clone lies one base away. V is TRBV20-1 and J is TRBJ1-6; D remains ambiguous. Per the germline V gene, CDR1 is DFQATT and CDR2 is SNEGSKA (reference sequence). The CDR3 extends over 17 amino acids. CDR3 protein: CSAPMTYQSSYYSPLHF. CDR3 DNA: TGCAGTGCTCCCATGACATACCAGAGCTCCTATTATTCACCCCTCCACTTT.

Ten or more counts support this clonotype. At one end the junction does not follow the germline gene, possibly because of a read error. The V gene is TRBV6-1, the J gene TRBJ2-7; D may correspond to TRBD1 or TRBD2 (6 bases each). The CDR3 consists of 13 residues. Germline loops: CDR1 MNHNS, CDR2 SASEGT. As DNA, the CDR3 is TGTGCCAGCAGCACACAAGACAGGCGGGGCGAGGACTTC. Translated: CASSTQDRRGEDF.

This clonotype was picked up many times. The gene calls are TRBV7-9 and TRBJ1-2; the D gene is possibly TRBD1 (5 bases). Trimming cost V 8 bases and J 3 bases, with 13 bases left between them. Germline-derived CDR1 and CDR2 are SEHNR and FQNEAQ (reference sequence). The length of the CDR3 is 13 residues. CDR3 loop: CASLGESYYGYTF. The CDR3, as DNA: TGTGCCAGCCTGGGGGAGTCTTACTATGGCTACACCTTC. Combining the CDR3 with reference TRBV7-9 and TRBJ1-2 gives the whole variable domain DTGVSQNPRHKITKRGQNVTFRCDPISEHNRLYWYRQTLGQGPEFLTYFQNEAQLEKSRLLSDRFSAERPKGSFSTLEIQRTEQGDSAMYLCASLGESYYGYTFGSGTRLTVV.

This clonotype was seen at least ten times. The chain links TRBV10-1 to TRBJ2-5, with TRBD1 matching 8 bases. The V segment lost 1 base and the J segment 2 bases; nucleotides outside the gene matches: 0. There are 14 residues in the CDR3. The germline CDR1 and CDR2 sequences are WNHNN and SYGVQD (reference sequence). CDR3 nucleotides: TGCGCCAGCAGTGAGTACAGGGGGCAAGAGACCCAGTACTTC. Translated, it gives CASSEYRGQETQYF.

This clonotype was picked up many times. The J gene is TRBJ2-2, the V gene TRBV4-2, with TRBD2 matching over 11 bases. This CDR3 is built from 18 residues. The V and J ends lost 0 bases and 7 bases, in that order; junction bases with no gene match: 10. Germline loops: CDR1 LGHNA, CDR2 YNFKEQ. DNA for the CDR3: TGTGCCAGCAGCCAAGACACTAGCGGGGGAGATCCGATCGGGGAGCTGTTTTTT. It encodes CASSQDTSGGDPIGELFF.

This clonotype was found a few times. A much larger clonotype is one base distant, so this may be a read error. The chain employs TRBV11-2 and TRBJ1-2; 8 bases are a match to TRBD1. The CDR3 loop spans 16 amino acids. Germline CDR1 reads SGHAT; CDR2 reads FQNNGV. CDR3 DNA sequence: TGTGCCAGCAGCTTCAATACCTGGACAGGGCTTTATGGCTACGCCTTC. This encodes CASSFNTWTGLYGYAF.

This clonotype was detected ten times or more. The V call is TRBV13, the J call TRBJ1-2; D is unresolved. The length of the CDR3 is 15 residues. Germline V gene lookup returns CDR1 PRHDT and CDR2 FYEKMQ (reference sequence). The V end lost 5 bases, the J end lost 1 base, and 14 bases lay between the germline ends. The chain's CDR3 is CASSGPKEVNYGYTF. The CDR3 nucleotides are TGTGCCAGCAGCGGTCCGAAAGAGGTTAACTATGGCTACACCTTC.

In this sample, this clonotype turned up many times. The rearrangement uses TRBV6-4 and TRBJ2-7, with 7 bases fitting TRBD1. Germline V lookup: CDR1 MRHNA, CDR2 SNTAGT. The J segment lost 3 bases and the V segment lost 5 bases, leaving 19 bases of the junction unmatched. The CDR3 contains 18 residues. CDR3 protein: CASSHNRGPRFPYYEQYF. Written as DNA, the CDR3 is TGTGCCAGCAGTCACAACAGGGGTCCCAGGTTCCCTTACTACGAGCAGTACTTC.

This clonotype was seen at least ten times. J is TRBJ2-7 and V is TRBV6-4, with 14 bases aligning to TRBD2. Germline V gives CDR1 MRHNA, CDR2 SNTAGT. The length of the CDR3 is 17 residues. V was clipped by 6 bases and J by 0 bases; unmatched bases: 7. The CDR3 here is CASSSTSGRVGSYEQYF. The CDR3 DNA is TGTGCCAGCAGCTCGACTAGCGGGAGGGTAGGCTCCTACGAGCAGTACTTC.

There are many counts of this clonotype. The chain recombines TRBV3-1 with TRBJ2-7; possibly TRBD2 for D (5 bases). The CDR3 is 14 residues long. V shed 3 bases and J shed 2 bases, with 11 bases lying between them. Germline V lookup: CDR1 LGHDT, CDR2 YNNKEL (reference sequence). Written as DNA, the CDR3 is TGTGCCAGCAGCCAGGACTCGCCACCCTACGAGCAGTACTTC. Amino acids: CASSQDSPPYEQYF.

This clonotype was recorded a few times. This may arise from a read error, as a much more abundant clone is one base away. V and J are TRBV12-3 or TRBV12-4 and TRBJ1-6; 7 nucleotides line up with TRBD1. The length of the CDR3 is 11 residues. CDR3 region: CAGDSYSHLHF. The DNA for the CDR3 is TGTGCCGGGGACAGTTATTCACACCTCCACTTT.

This clonotype came up many times. The chain links TRBV6-1 to TRBJ1-1, with a tentative D call TRBD1 (6 bases). This CDR3 is built from 14 residues. CDR1 MNHNS and CDR2 SASEGT come from the germline V gene. Trimming removed 5 bases from V and 0 bases from J, with 10 bases in between. The CDR3 coding sequence is TGTGCCAGCAGTCGGACAGAAATGAACACTGAAGCTTTCTTT. Translating it yields CASSRTEMNTEAFF.

In its sample, this clonotype was seen many times. The V call is TRBV6-2 or TRBV6-3, the J call TRBJ2-7; weak D call: TRBD2 (6 bases). Germline V lookup: CDR1 MNHEY, CDR2 SVGEGT. The CDR3 sequence is 14 residues long. V dropped 2 bases and J dropped 8 bases, with 16 bases sitting between them. The CDR3: CASSYGTLDQKQYF. DNA for the CDR3: TGTGCCAGCAGTTACGGGACTCTTGATCAGAAGCAGTACTTC.

J is TRBJ2-5 and V is TRBV10-3; either TRBD1 or TRBD2 may fit D (5 bases each). The CDR3 has 16 amino acids. V was shortened by 0 bases and J by 5 bases, with 16 bases between the two germline ends. Germline values: CDR1 ENHRY, CDR2 SYGVKD. CDR3 coding DNA: TGTGCCATCAGTGAGTCTGGGGCGACGGGGAGTGAGACCCAGTACTTC. It specifies CAISESGATGSETQYF.

In its sample, this clonotype was seen many times. The chain carries TRBV30 and TRBJ2-5, with D unresolved. Trimming stripped 0 bases from V and 5 bases from J, with 13 bases between. Germline-derived CDR1 and CDR2 are GTSNPN and SVGIG (reference sequence). There are 14 residues in the CDR3. CDR3 region: CAWSVGLAAETQYF. CDR3 nucleotide sequence: TGTGCCTGGAGTGTAGGTTTGGCTGCGGAGACCCAGTACTTC.

This clonotype was observed many times. CDR3 loop: CASSLSGQGGVAAFF. As DNA, the CDR3 is TGCGCCAGCAGCTTGTCGGGACAGGGGGGGGTTGCGGCTTTCTTT. The rearrangement links TRBV5-1 to TRBJ1-1, with 11 bases fitting TRBD1. The germline V gene has CDR1 SGHRS and CDR2 YFSETQ. The CDR3 runs to 15 residues. Trimming cost V 1 base and J 11 bases; bases outside gene matches: 10. Combining the CDR3 with reference TRBV5-1 and TRBJ1-1 gives the whole variable domain KAGVTQTPRYLIKTRGQQVTLSCSPISGHRSVSWYQQTPGQGLQFLFEYFSETQRNKGNFPGRFSGRQFSNSRSEMNVSTLELGDSALYLCASSLSGQGGVAAFFGQGTRLTVV.

The sample holds one count of this clonotype. This may be a read error, as it is one base from a much larger clone. The chain couples TRBV7-2 to TRBJ2-5, with D tentatively TRBD1 or TRBD2 (5 bases each). Between the trimmed V and J ends, which lost 1 base and 4 bases, there was a span of 13 bases. Germline CDR1 is SGHTA and CDR2 is FQGNSA. CDR3 length: 15 residues. The DNA for the CDR3 is TGTGCCAGCAGCTTAGGAGGGGAGACAAGAGAGACCCAGTACTTC. As protein: CASSLGGETRETQYF.